These T cell receptor beta chains were read from a single sample in a study of CD8 T cells in ankylosing spondylitis. Each CDR3 protein is one row after TCRdb ran MiXCR on the 5' RACE reads. Among a few hundred thousand distinct CDR3 sequences listed, under 25% were seen once. Specimen: blood, either unsorted or a sorted T cell fraction (not recorded which). These receptors were obtained from a male donor with ankylosing spondylitis. CDR3s include the opening cysteine and the closing phenylalanine or tryptophan. The size entry is marked missing in some rows and otherwise reads once, few, many or a size class.

V gene: TRBV4-1
J gene: TRBJ1-4
clone size: few
CDR3 protein: CASSQEDGSEKLFF

V gene: TRBV7-2
J gene: TRBJ2-5
clone size: few
CDR3 protein: CASRPRDGQETQYF

V gene: TRBV29-1
J gene: TRBJ2-5
clone size: .
CDR3 protein: CSSRGTQETQYF

V gene: TRBV29-1
J gene: TRBJ1-1
clone size: few
CDR3 protein: CSVAVGMNTEAFF

V gene: TRBV4-2
J gene: TRBJ1-1
clone size: .
CDR3 protein: CASSHTGIAEAFF

V gene: TRBV7-3
J gene: TRBJ2-2
clone size: .
CDR3 protein: CASSLLSGSGDGELFF

V gene: TRBV11-2
J gene: TRBJ2-5
clone size: many
CDR3 protein: CASSTGHQETQYF

V gene: TRBV28
J gene: TRBJ1-2
clone size: .
CDR3 protein: CASRTGHPKGYTF

V gene: TRBV19
J gene: TRBJ2-1
clone size: .
CDR3 protein: CASSIGGGVTYNEQFF

V gene: TRBV11-1
J gene: TRBJ1-5
clone size: .
CDR3 protein: CASSSDAGYGDSNQPQHF

V gene: TRBV12-3/TRBV12-4
J gene: TRBJ2-2
clone size: many
CDR3 protein: CASSFTDDGTGELFF